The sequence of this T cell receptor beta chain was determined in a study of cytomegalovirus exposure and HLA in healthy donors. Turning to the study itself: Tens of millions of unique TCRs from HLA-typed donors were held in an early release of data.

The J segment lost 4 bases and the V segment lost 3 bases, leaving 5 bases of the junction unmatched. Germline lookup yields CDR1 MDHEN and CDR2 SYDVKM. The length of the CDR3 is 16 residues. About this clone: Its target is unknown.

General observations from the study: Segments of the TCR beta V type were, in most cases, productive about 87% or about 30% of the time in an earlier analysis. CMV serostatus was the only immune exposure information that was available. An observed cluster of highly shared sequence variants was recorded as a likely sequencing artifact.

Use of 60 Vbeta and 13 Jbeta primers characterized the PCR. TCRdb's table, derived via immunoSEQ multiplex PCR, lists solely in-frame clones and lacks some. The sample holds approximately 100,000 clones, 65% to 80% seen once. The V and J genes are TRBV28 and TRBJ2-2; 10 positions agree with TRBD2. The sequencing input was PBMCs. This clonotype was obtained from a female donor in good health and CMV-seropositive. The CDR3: CASSLSGRAGTGELFF. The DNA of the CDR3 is TGTGCCAGCAGTTTGAGCGGGAGGGCCGGCACCGGGGAGCTGTTTTTT.